The rows below give T cell receptor beta chains drawn from one sample of a study of T-cell memory formation after mild COVID-19. MiXCR was run by TCRdb on the 5' RACE reads, yielding one entry per CDR3 protein. The data show 250,000 to 300,000 distinct CDR3 sequences, under 8.5% seen once. The sample comprised PBMCs or a T cell subset sorted from them (not recorded which). These receptor sequences come from a man between 18 and 29 years old who had mild COVID-19 (a few samples of this study predate the infection). Cell type and time point are not known. Each CDR3 is given with its conserved first and last residue. Fields, in order: J gene, V gene, CDR3 protein.

>TRBJ2-1|TRBV7-2
CASSTGFGNEQFF
>TRBJ2-1|TRBV2
CASSVPRGGLDEQFF
>TRBJ1-1|TRBV7-2
CASSLDRGLTEAFF
>TRBJ2-5|TRBV12-3/TRBV12-4
CASSFSGGEETQYF
>TRBJ2-5|TRBV24-1
CATSDHEWGQETQYF
>TRBJ2-5|TRBV25-1
CASILLGTQYF
>TRBJ2-5|TRBV6-2/TRBV6-3
CASMTLGGATQYF
>TRBJ2-7|TRBV20-1
CSAIGPGVAYEQYF
>TRBJ1-5|TRBV28
CASTEVYSNQPQHF
>TRBJ1-2|TRBV5-6
CASRPGGYYGYTF
>TRBJ2-3|TRBV6-4
CASSEDRRTDTQYF
>TRBJ2-3|TRBV5-1
CASSPGLAGDTDTQYF
>TRBJ1-2|TRBV20-1
CSAPYQLTNYGYTF
>TRBJ1-3|TRBV5-6
CASSPLRTGAGNTIYF
>TRBJ2-2|TRBV7-2
CASRTSGVWTGELFF
>TRBJ2-1|TRBV6-5
CASSYGLAGGAHASSYNEQFF
>TRBJ2-4|TRBV6-5
CASSYSSRGLAKNIQYF
>TRBJ2-6|TRBV3-1
CASSQGRDGANVLTF
>TRBJ2-4|TRBV5-5
CASSLSNPDGAKNIQYF
>TRBJ2-7|TRBV12-3/TRBV12-4
CASSLTWGTSYEQYF
>TRBJ2-1|TRBV7-9
CASSSRDRVFQQFF
>TRBJ2-1|TRBV12-3/TRBV12-4
CASSFHNEQFF
>TRBJ2-3|TRBV7-2
CASRISGGRIADTQYF
>TRBJ1-5|TRBV7-2
CASSFTGPNQPQHF
>TRBJ2-1|TRBV7-6
CASTLGQNGNEQFF
>TRBJ1-3|TRBV18
CASSPPGTGNTIYF
>TRBJ2-3|TRBV7-3
CASSSRMRGADTQYF
>TRBJ1-6|TRBV27
CASSLDTGVYNSPLHF
>TRBJ1-6|TRBV28
CASRERSYNSPLHF
>TRBJ2-1|TRBV20-1
CSALGTSGYNEQFF
>TRBJ1-5|TRBV10-2
CASRGAGTEGQPQHF
>TRBJ2-2|TRBV24-1
CATSDRTEPTGELFF
>TRBJ2-3|TRBV4-1
CASSQDNPLTSGGAHNTQYF
>TRBJ1-5|TRBV20-1
CSANRDIDQPQHF
>TRBJ2-3|TRBV5-1
CASSMQPGTGGDTQYF
>TRBJ1-1|TRBV20-1
CSAGRAETEAFF
>TRBJ1-5|TRBV20-1
CSANRDRVGVDQPQHF
>TRBJ2-1|TRBV6-2/TRBV6-3
CASSYPGQSSYNEQFF
>TRBJ1-1|TRBV11-2
CASSFVSTGTANTEAFF
>TRBJ2-5|TRBV4-1
CASSQGPYPASTPETQYF
>TRBJ1-4|TRBV5-4
CASSSSRTLNEKLFF
>TRBJ2-3|TRBV5-1
CASSLGFVGTDTQYF
>TRBJ1-1|TRBV4-3
CASSQDGRDTEAFF
>TRBJ1-4|TRBV4-3
CASSQDPGRAEKLFF
>TRBJ2-1|TRBV20-1
CSAGKTSGGIKGQFF
>TRBJ2-4|TRBV6-2/TRBV6-3
CAIRHPGLAKNIQYF
>TRBJ1-2|TRBV7-2
CASSLNKNYGYTF
>TRBJ1-1|TRBV5-5
CASSFGTVATEAFF
>TRBJ2-4|TRBV7-2
CASSHHTGRDKNIQYF
>TRBJ2-2|TRBV4-1
CASSQDQAGGPPGELFF
>TRBJ2-4|TRBV7-2
CASSLEPSGSQYF
>TRBJ1-1|TRBV4-3
CASSRATGSNTEAFF
>TRBJ1-5|TRBV18
CASSTAGHHNQPQHF
>TRBJ2-7|TRBV20-1
CSARGQLAGGPLYEQYF
>TRBJ1-5|TRBV6-2/TRBV6-3
CASSYSMTRGNQPQHF
>TRBJ1-5|TRBV6-6
CASSWTGGEPQHF
>TRBJ2-3|TRBV4-3
CASSQGFRRTFTDTQYF